The sequence of this TCR beta chain was determined in a study of shared clonotypes between healthy human individuals. Overall study context: CD4 naive and memory got three plates each, CD8 naive two, CD8 memory one. Study conclusions and caveats: The study sampled only blood, and tissue repertoires likely differ.

This CDR3 spans 14 amino acids. Germline V gives CDR1 MGHRA, CDR2 YSYEKL. V dropped 5 bases and J dropped 5 bases, with 16 bases sitting between them. This table comes from immunoSEQ multiplex PCR, and its TCRdb copy is limited to in-frame clones, with some not included. The profile shows a few million clones, about 92% of them singletons. Comment on this clone: Its antigen is not identified.

Sequenced: naive CD4+ T cells sorted from blood. Subset noted: CD45RA+ positively selected. This TCR came from a man between 18 and 29 years old in good health. The chain couples TRBV4-1 to TRBJ2-7; no clear D gene. CDR3 in amino acids: CASSERISPDEQYF. CDR3 nucleotide sequence: TGCGCCAGCAGCGAAAGAATTTCCCCGGACGAGCAGTACTTC.